This is a list of T cell receptor beta chains from one sample in a study of T cells in Graves' hyperthyroidism and ophthalmopathy. Each CDR3 protein is one row after TCRdb ran MiXCR on the multiplex PCR reads. Of 360,000 or so distinct CDR3 sequences detected, around 18% appear once; the ten largest clones hold roughly 16%. Material: blood. These receptors came from a woman aged 35 to 49 with Graves' ophthalmopathy. The CDR3 runs from the conserved cysteine through the conserved F or W. A D gene is named only where the DNA matches it firmly. Clone size is shown for a subset of rows, as once, few, many or a class of expanded clone.

D,V,size,J,DNA,CDR3
.,TRBV7-6,.,TRBJ2-2,TGTGCCAGCAGCTTCCACTTGGGAGAAACCGGGGAGCTGTTTTTT,CASSFHLGETGELFF
.,TRBV27,many,TRBJ2-4,TGTGCCAGCAGCTCCCTTGACAAGGTCAGCCCCGGGAACATTCAGTACTTC,CASSSLDKVSPGNIQYF
.,TRBV6-2/TRBV6-3,many,TRBJ2-4,TGTGCCAGCAGTTACTCCGAGGTAGCCAAAAACATTCAGTACTTC,CASSYSEVAKNIQYF
.,TRBV6-1,many,TRBJ2-7,TGTGCCAGCATTGTTTCGGCAGGGAGCTACGAGCAGTACTTC,CASIVSAGSYEQYF
.,TRBV6-2/TRBV6-3,.,TRBJ1-2,TGTGCCAGCAGGCAAACGGGCGTTCAGTCAGGTGGCTACACCTTC,CASRQTGVQSGGYTF
TRBD1,TRBV7-1,many,TRBJ1-3,TGTGCCAGCAGCTCCCGGCCTCCGGGACAGACTAAAACCTCTGGAAACACCATATATTTT,CASSSRPPGQTKTSGNTIYF
.,TRBV29-1,many,TRBJ2-7,TGCAGCGTTGAGGCTGGAAGCGAGCAGTACTTC,CSVEAGSEQYF
TRBD2,TRBV27,many,TRBJ2-7,TGTGCCAGCAGTATGGGACTAGCGAGTTACGGGCAGTACTTC,CASSMGLASYGQYF
TRBD1,TRBV6-1,many,TRBJ2-5,TGTGCCAGCAGTGCGAGGACAGGGCCTCAAGAGACCCAGTACTTC,CASSARTGPQETQYF
.,TRBV6-2/TRBV6-3,many,TRBJ1-5,TGTGCCAGCAGTTACTCCAGGGTATTGGATCAGCCCCAGCATTTT,CASSYSRVLDQPQHF
TRBD2,TRBV29-1,many,TRBJ2-5,TGCAGCGTTGTAAGGGCTTCGGGGGGGACCCAGTACTTC,CSVVRASGGTQYF
.,TRBV5-1,many,TRBJ1-1,TGCGCCAGCAGCTCCACCGGGATATTGAACACTGAAGCTTTCTTT,CASSSTGILNTEAFF
.,TRBV6-2/TRBV6-3,.,TRBJ1-3,TGTGCCAGCAGTTACGTGAGTGGGTCGGGACTGAGATCTGGAAACACCATATCTTTT,CASSYVSGSGLRSGNTISF
.,TRBV20-1,many,TRBJ1-5,TGCAGTGCTAGAGATCCGACCCCCAATCAGCCCCAGCATTTT,CSARDPTPNQPQHF
.,TRBV5-6,few,TRBJ2-2,TGTGCCAGCAGCGTACGTCAGGGGAGCTACACCGGGGAGCTGTTTTTT,CASSVRQGSYTGELFF
TRBD1,TRBV12-3/TRBV12-4,many,TRBJ1-3,TGTGCCAGCAGCTATTGGGGGACAGGAGGAAACACCATATATTTT,CASSYWGTGGNTIYF
TRBD1,TRBV19,many,TRBJ1-2,TGTGCCAGTAGTCCCGCCGGGACAGGGGACTATGGCTACACCTTC,CASSPAGTGDYGYTF
.,TRBV6-2/TRBV6-3,many,TRBJ2-7,TGTGCCAGCAGTTACTCGATCCGGGAATACGAGCAGTACTTC,CASSYSIREYEQYF
.,TRBV29-1,many,TRBJ2-5,TGCAGCGTTGCTGCGTACCAAGAGACCCAGTACTTC,CSVAAYQETQYF
.,TRBV7-9,many,TRBJ1-1,TGTGCCAGCAGCTTGGGACGAGGATCTGAAGCTTTCTTT,CASSLGRGSEAFF
TRBD1,TRBV11-2,.,TRBJ2-2,TGTGCCAGCAGCCCCCCCCCTGGGACAGGGAAACCGAACACCGGGGAGCTGTTTTTT,CASSPPPGTGKPNTGELFF
.,TRBV7-6,many,TRBJ1-1,TGTGCCAGCAGCTTAGGACATGGTAAGACGGGCACTGAAGCTTTCTTT,CASSLGHGKTGTEAFF
.,TRBV9,many,TRBJ1-1,TGTGCCAGCAGCGTAGACCAGAAGGATACTGAAGCTTTCTTT,CASSVDQKDTEAFF
.,TRBV7-2,.,TRBJ2-7,TGTGCCACCGGGGACACTTACGAGCAGTACTTC,CATGDTYEQYF
TRBD2,TRBV28,few,TRBJ2-1,TGTGCCAGCAGTGGTCCGGGACTAGCGGGAAGCAATGAGCAGTTCTTC,CASSGPGLAGSNEQFF
TRBD1,TRBV25-1,many,TRBJ1-1,TGTGCCAGCAGTGAGACAGGGAGGAACACTGAAGCTTTCTTT,CASSETGRNTEAFF
TRBD1,TRBV10-3,many,TRBJ2-2,TGTGCCACAAATGGGATTGGAGGACAGGGGAGGACCGGGGAGCTGTTTTTT,CATNGIGGQGRTGELFF
.,TRBV20-1,.,TRBJ2-7,TGCAGTGCTATCGACCACTACGAGCAGTACTTC,CSAIDHYEQYF
.,TRBV6-5,.,TRBJ2-7,TGTGCCAGCAGTTACTCCGAGACAGGAAACTCCTACGAGCAGTACTTC,CASSYSETGNSYEQYF
.,TRBV6-2/TRBV6-3,few,TRBJ2-5,TGTGCCAGCAGTTACCTGGGGGGGACCCAGTACTTC,CASSYLGGTQYF
.,TRBV13,many,TRBJ2-3,TGTGCCAGCAGCACTAGACTAGTTGGGGCAGATACGCAGTATTTT,CASSTRLVGADTQYF
TRBD1,TRBV4-1,many,TRBJ1-1,TGCGCCAGCAGCCAAGGGGACAGGGATCTACGGACTGAAGCTTTCTTT,CASSQGDRDLRTEAFF
TRBD2,TRBV6-1,few,TRBJ2-2,TGTGCCAGCAGGGGAGCGGGAGAGGGGACCACCGGGGAGCTGTTTTTT,CASRGAGEGTTGELFF
.,TRBV19,many,TRBJ1-1,TGTGCCAGTAGTACAGGGGTTGAAGCTTTCTTT,CASSTGVEAFF
TRBD2,TRBV6-5,few,TRBJ2-7,TGTGCCAGCAGTTACTCGAGCGGGAGTAGCTCCTACGAGCAGTACTTC,CASSYSSGSSSYEQYF
.,TRBV19,many,TRBJ1-1,TGTGCCAGTAGTATGGGTCAGAGGAACACTGAAGCTTTCTTT,CASSMGQRNTEAFF
.,TRBV6-1,.,TRBJ2-5,TGTGCCAGCATGCCCCGCGGGGGACATGAGACCCAGTACTTC,CASMPRGGHETQYF
TRBD1,TRBV28,many,TRBJ2-5,TGTGCCAGCAGTTCGACAGGGGGGTCTGAGACCCAGTACTTC,CASSSTGGSETQYF
.,TRBV12-3/TRBV12-4,many,TRBJ2-7,TGTGCCAGTGCCTTGGGGGGGGCGTCCGAGCAGTACTTC,CASALGGASEQYF
.,TRBV28,many,TRBJ2-2,TGTGCCAGCACGGGACACGGCTCAGTCGGGGAGCTGTTTTTT,CASTGHGSVGELFF
.,TRBV20-1,.,TRBJ2-5,TGCAGTGCTGTAGTAGCCCGGGGAGAGACCCAGTACTTC,CSAVVARGETQYF
.,TRBV28,many,TRBJ1-5,TGTGCCAGCAGTCAGGGAACCCCTAATCAGCCCCAGCATTTT,CASSQGTPNQPQHF
.,TRBV28,.,TRBJ2-4,TGTGCCAGCAGTGGGGCGGGCCGAGCCAAAAACATTCAGTACTTC,CASSGAGRAKNIQYF
TRBD1,TRBV15,many,TRBJ1-2,TGTGCCACCAGCAGAGTTCAGGGGGTGAATGGCTACACCTTC,CATSRVQGVNGYTF
TRBD1,TRBV12-3/TRBV12-4,.,TRBJ2-7,TGTGCCAGCAGTACACTGGACAGGGTGGTCGACGAGCAGTACTTC,CASSTLDRVVDEQYF
TRBD1,TRBV5-8,.,TRBJ1-1,TGTGCCAGCAGCTTGGGACAGGGGGCTGGCACTGAAGCTTTCTTT,CASSLGQGAGTEAFF